Listed here are 28 T cell receptor beta chains from one sample, sequenced in a study of cytomegalovirus exposure and HLA in healthy donors. Amplification used 60 Vbeta primers and 13 Jbeta primers. Clones were read by immunoSEQ multiplex PCR, and TCRdb kept only the in-frame ones, dropping some. Seen here are 100,000 to 150,000 clones, over 65% observed once, and the top ten hold about a tenth. The sample consisted of PBMCs. The receptors derive from a man in his thirties or forties in good health and CMV-seropositive.

In this sample, this clone turned up a few times. This chain connects TRBV5-5 to TRBJ2-7, with a possible D match to TRBD2 (6 bases). V lost 0 bases to trimming and J lost 2 bases, with 9 bases between them. The germline V gene encodes CDR1 SGHKS and CDR2 YYEKEE (reference sequence). The CDR3 has 14 residues. The CDR3 nucleotides are TGTGCCAGCAGCTTGGGACTAGGGACCTACGAGCAGTACTTC. Translation gives CASSLGLGTYEQYF.

The chain couples TRBV19 to TRBJ1-1, with TRBD1 matching 8 bases. V lost 1 base, J lost 6 bases, and 7 bases stayed unmatched. CDR3 length: 15 amino acids. Germline loops: CDR1 LNHDA, CDR2 SQIVND (reference sequence). As DNA, the CDR3 is TGTGCCAGTAGTATAGCGAGACAGGGGATGCCTGAAGCTTTCTTT. Translation: CASSIARQGMPEAFF.

This clone came up a few times. The V call is TRBV5-1, the J call TRBJ2-1; 8 nucleotides align to TRBD2. After removal of 3 bases from V and 6 bases from J, the junction contained 5 bases not matched to a gene. Germline CDR1 is SGHRS and CDR2 is YFSETQ. The CDR3 sequence is 14 residues long. The DNA of the CDR3 is TGCGCCAGCAGCTATAGCGGGGTCGGCAATGAGCAGTTCTTC. Translation gives CASSYSGVGNEQFF.

This chain links TRBV7-6 with TRBJ2-3, with 12 bases fitting TRBD2. This CDR3 spans 19 amino acids. The V and J ends lost 0 bases and 3 bases, in that order; junction bases with no gene match: 10. Germline CDR1 SGHVS, CDR2 FNYEAQ. CDR3 protein: CASSLARASGRASTDTQYF. CDR3 coding DNA: TGTGCCAGCAGCTTAGCGCGGGCTAGCGGGAGGGCCTCAACAGATACGCAGTATTTT.

The CDR3 DNA reads TGTGCCAGCAGCCTTCTAGCGGGAGATCTGAACAATGAGCAGTTCTTC. The encoded protein is CASSLLAGDLNNEQFF. This rearrangement joins TRBV14 to TRBJ2-1, with TRBD2 matching 10 bases. The CDR3 runs to 16 residues. CDR1 SGHDN and CDR2 FVKESK come from the germline V gene. The junction had 8 bases not matched to a gene; V was cut back by 4 bases and J by 5 bases.

The chain couples TRBV7-9 to TRBJ2-2; TRBD1 aligns across 7 bases. The germline CDR1 and CDR2 sequences are SEHNR and FQNEAQ (reference sequence). V lost 1 base to trimming and J lost 4 bases; unmatched junction nucleotides: 3. The CDR3 runs 15 residues. CDR3 residues: CASSLDRGFTGELFF. DNA of the CDR3: TGTGCCAGCAGCTTAGACAGGGGTTTCACCGGGGAGCTGTTTTTT.

The sample holds a few counts of this clone. V gene TRBV9 combines with J gene TRBJ2-7, with 11 bases lining up with TRBD2. V lost 4 bases to trimming and J lost 3 bases; unmatched junction nucleotides: 12. Germline assignment: CDR1 SGDLS and CDR2 YYNGEE. The CDR3 loop spans 17 amino acids. The CDR3 region has the DNA TGTGCCAGCAGCCCGGCCCCTAGCGGGAGGTACCTCTACGAGCAGTACTTC. This codes for CASSPAPSGRYLYEQYF.

The chain uses TRBV29-1 and TRBJ2-7, with 9 bases aligning to TRBD2. V trimming: 4 bases; J trimming: 6 bases; junction bases outside the gene matches: 4. CDR1 and CDR2 from the germline V gene are SQVTM and ANQGSEA. The CDR3 length is 12 residues. The CDR3 DNA reads as TGCAGCGTTGGTAGCGGGAGCCGCGAGCAGTACTTC. It is translated as CSVGSGSREQYF.

This clone has more than one count but fewer than ten. The rearrangement links TRBV11-2 to TRBJ2-1, with 8 bases matching TRBD1. The CDR3 sequence is 16 residues long. Germline V gene lookup returns CDR1 SGHAT and CDR2 FQNNGV. The V and J ends lost 5 bases and 2 bases, in that order; junction bases with no gene match: 8. The CDR3 DNA reads as TGTGCCAGCAGCCATTCCGGGACAGGTGCCTACAATGAGCAGTTCTTC. It encodes CASSHSGTGAYNEQFF.

The rearrangement joins TRBV7-2 to TRBJ2-1; 11 positions agree with TRBD2. Trimming took 5 bases from V and 4 from J; bases not matched to a gene: 7. The CDR3 is 16 amino acids. The germline V gene has CDR1 SGHTA and CDR2 FQGNSA. The CDR3 loop is CASSAPGLAVYNEQFF. CDR3 DNA: TGTGCCAGCAGCGCACCGGGACTAGCGGTATACAATGAGCAGTTCTTC.

The chain joins TRBV25-1 to TRBJ1-5, with 7 bases fitting TRBD1. CDR3 length: 14 amino acids. CDR1 and CDR2 from the germline V gene are MGHDK and SYGVNS. The V and J ends lost 9 bases and 3 bases, in that order; junction bases with no gene match: 8. CDR3 nucleotide sequence: TGTGCCAGGAACCAGGGACAGCTCAATCAGCCCCAGCATTTT. Its protein is CARNQGQLNQPQHF.

This clone came up once. V usage is TRBV7-3 and J usage is TRBJ1-6, with D tentatively TRBD1 (5 bases). Germline-derived CDR1 and CDR2 are SGHTA and FQGTGA. The CDR3 is made up of 15 amino acids. V lost 2 bases and J lost 7, with 12 bases in between. The CDR3 protein is CASSLYQGPNSPLHF. The DNA for the CDR3 is TGTGCCAGCAGCTTATATCAGGGCCCCAATTCACCCCTCCACTTT.

The rearrangement links TRBV18 to TRBJ1-5; 11 nucleotides align to TRBD1. The CDR3 is made up of 15 amino acids. The germline V gene encodes CDR1 KGHSH and CDR2 LQKENI. The ends lost 4 bases at V and 6 bases at J; junction bases unmatched: 5. The CDR3 region is CASSRDRGVGQPQHF. DNA for the CDR3: TGTGCCAGCTCACGGGACAGGGGGGTAGGTCAGCCCCAGCATTTT. The full variable domain, its missing parts supplied by reference TRBV18 and TRBJ1-5, is NAGVMQNPRHLVRRRGQEARLRCSPMKGHSHVYWYRQLPEEGLKFMVYLQKENIIDESGMPKERFSAEFPKEGPSILRIQQVVRGDSAAYFCASSRDRGVGQPQHFGDGTRLSIL.

This rearrangement joins TRBV7-2 to TRBJ2-5; TRBD2 might be the D (6 bases). The length of the CDR3 is 15 residues. Between the trimmed V and J ends, which lost 2 bases and 5 bases, there was a span of 15 bases. Germline loops: CDR1 SGHTA, CDR2 FQGNSA. The CDR3 sequence is CASSLTWTSGETQYF. CDR3 nucleotide sequence: TGTGCCAGCAGCTTAACATGGACCAGCGGGGAGACCCAGTACTTC.

This chain uses TRBV27 with TRBJ2-5, with D possibly TRBD2 on 6 matching bases. Germline V gene data show CDR1 as MNHEY and CDR2 as SMNVEV (reference sequence). The CDR3 is made up of 14 amino acids. The germline V and J ends were trimmed by 6 bases and 3 bases, with 14 bases remaining between them. CDR3 amino acids: CASSHGGREETQYF. The CDR3 nucleotides are TGTGCCAGCAGCCACGGGGGTCGGGAAGAGACCCAGTACTTC.

V is TRBV6-5 and J is TRBJ2-2; possibly TRBD1 for D (6 bases). The V gene's germline CDR1 is MNHEY and CDR2 SVGAGI. The CDR3 loop spans 16 amino acids. The ends were cut back, 0 bases at V and 9 bases at J, with 17 bases in the middle. CDR3 residues: CASSYSPGQEHRELFF. CDR3 nucleotide sequence: TGTGCCAGCAGTTACTCCCCGGGACAAGAACACCGGGAGCTGTTTTTT.

The chain recombines TRBV6-1 with TRBJ1-2; D perhaps matches TRBD1 (5 bases). The CDR3 is 13 residues long. CDR1 MNHNS and CDR2 SASEGT come from the germline V gene. Trimming pared 7 bases from V and 6 bases from J, leaving 15 bases between. CDR3 bases: TGTGCCAGCATGGGGCCGGGGGTAAATGGCTACACCTTC. It translates to CASMGPGVNGYTF.

V usage is TRBV6-5 and J usage is TRBJ2-1; no definite D call. Germline CDR1 and CDR2: MNHEY and SVGAGI. V lost 6 bases and J 0 bases, leaving 12 bases between the germline ends. CDR3 length: 15 amino acids. This CDR3 is CASSSRYYSYNEQFF. For the CDR3, the DNA is TGTGCCAGCAGCTCGCGGTATTACTCCTACAATGAGCAGTTCTTC.

V is TRBV9 and J is TRBJ2-7, with a tentative D call TRBD1 (6 bases). Germline V gene data show CDR1 as SGDLS and CDR2 as YYNGEE. The CDR3 is made up of 14 amino acids. V was clipped by 0 bases and J by 3 bases, with 10 bases between them. In nucleotides, the CDR3 is TGTGCCAGCAGCGTAGAGGGGGACAACTACGAGCAGTACTTC. Amino acid sequence: CASSVEGDNYEQYF.

This clone came up a few times. The V gene is TRBV5-4, the J gene TRBJ2-1; perhaps TRBD2 as D (5 bases). Trimming took 4 bases from V and 2 from J, leaving 7 bases between them. The germline V gene encodes CDR1 SGHNT and CDR2 YYREEE (reference sequence). The CDR3 totals 13 residues. The CDR3 DNA reads TGTGCCAGCAGCCCGAGGGCCTACAATGAGCAGTTCTTC. It encodes CASSPRAYNEQFF.

CDR3 in amino acids: CASSLQVGRGYGYTF. The CDR3 DNA reads as TGTGCCAGCAGCTTGCAAGTGGGCAGGGGCTATGGCTACACCTTC. The chain links TRBV5-7 to TRBJ1-2; perhaps TRBD1 as D (6 bases). TRBV5-7 is annotated as an ORF whose role is uncertain. V lost 1 base and J lost 4, with 14 bases in between. CDR3 length equals 15 residues.

The V gene is TRBV6-1, the J gene TRBJ1-5; D perhaps matches TRBD1 (5 bases). Trimming shortened V by 8 bases and J by 5 bases, and 13 bases separated the two germline ends. Per the germline V gene, CDR1 is MNHNS and CDR2 is SASEGT. The CDR3 totals 13 residues. In nucleotides, the CDR3 is TGTGCCAGCGATCAGGGAAGGGATCAGCCCCAGCATTTT. Its translation is CASDQGRDQPQHF.

This chain links TRBV7-2 with TRBJ1-1; D possibly corresponds to TRBD1 (6 bases). Looked up from germline, CDR1 is SGHTA and CDR2 is FQGNSA. CDR3 length equals 13 residues. V lost 7 bases to trimming and J lost 1 base, with 10 bases between them. The CDR3 sequence is CASKGQKNTEAFF. In DNA form, the CDR3 reads TGTGCCAGCAAAGGACAGAAGAACACTGAAGCTTTCTTT.

The chain is built from TRBV2 and TRBJ2-7, with 10 bases lining up with TRBD2. CDR1 SNHLY and CDR2 FYNNEI come from the germline V gene. Trimming at V came to 6 bases and at J to 3 bases, leaving 8 bases not matched to a gene. The CDR3 extends over 15 amino acids. CDR3 bases: TGTGCCAGCAGGGATCCGGGACTAGCGCACTACGAGCAGTACTTC. It translates to CASRDPGLAHYEQYF.

This CDR3 reads CASSLGAGGEGPLFF. The CDR3 bases are TGTGCCAGCAGCTTAGGGGCAGGGGGCGAGGGGCCACTGTTTTTT. J is TRBJ1-4 and V is TRBV7-2; 8 bases fit TRBD1. V dropped 1 base and J dropped 13; count of bases not matched to a gene: 11. CDR3 length equals 15 residues. Germline V gene data show CDR1 as SGHTA and CDR2 as FQGNSA.

The chain has TRBV5-1 and TRBJ2-1; D is unresolved. Germline CDR1 is SGHRS and CDR2 is YFSETQ. V lost 3 bases, J lost 2 bases, and 12 bases lay in between. The CDR3 consists of 15 residues. CDR3 nucleotides: TGCGCCAGCAGCTCCGACACGCAAACCTACAATGAGCAGTTCTTC. Encoded protein: CASSSDTQTYNEQFF.

The rearrangement links TRBV2 to TRBJ2-5; D uncertain. CDR1 is SNHLY, CDR2 FYNNEI, per germline. This CDR3 is 12 amino acids long. The V gene lost 8 bases and the J gene lost 4 bases, with 11 bases spanning the gap. In DNA, the CDR3 is TGTGCCAGCGGCCCCACGGGAGAGACCCAGTACTTC. Its protein is CASGPTGETQYF.

The V and J genes are TRBV5-1 and TRBJ2-1; possible D gene TRBD2, 5 bases. V was shortened by 3 bases and J by 3 bases, with 13 bases between the two germline ends. In germline, CDR1 is SGHRS, CDR2 YFSETQ. This CDR3 has 15 residues. CDR3 in amino acids: CASSSPSGNYNEQFF. The CDR3 nucleotides are TGCGCCAGCAGCTCGCCGTCCGGGAACTACAATGAGCAGTTCTTC.